The text below deals with one T cell receptor beta chain. Sample-barcoded 5' priming and a J-beta primer mix drove a second PCR of about 6 to 11 cycles. One entry per CDR3 protein, called by TCRdb with MiXCR from the 5' RACE reads. This table holds about a million distinct CDR3 sequences, roughly 51% found once. The data were obtained in a study of blood T cells in healthy people across ages. CDR3 length: 15 residues. This receptor was taken from a woman aged 60-75 years in good health. This chain uses TRBV12-3 or TRBV12-4 with TRBJ2-5, with 10 positions matching TRBD2. The assigned J gene may be wrong: the sequence end matches TRBJ2-7 better. The material sequenced was blood. CDR3 nucleotides: TGTGCCAGCAGCCCCGGGGAGCGGGAGGGCGACGAGCAGTACTTC. The encoded protein is CASSPGEREGDEQYF.